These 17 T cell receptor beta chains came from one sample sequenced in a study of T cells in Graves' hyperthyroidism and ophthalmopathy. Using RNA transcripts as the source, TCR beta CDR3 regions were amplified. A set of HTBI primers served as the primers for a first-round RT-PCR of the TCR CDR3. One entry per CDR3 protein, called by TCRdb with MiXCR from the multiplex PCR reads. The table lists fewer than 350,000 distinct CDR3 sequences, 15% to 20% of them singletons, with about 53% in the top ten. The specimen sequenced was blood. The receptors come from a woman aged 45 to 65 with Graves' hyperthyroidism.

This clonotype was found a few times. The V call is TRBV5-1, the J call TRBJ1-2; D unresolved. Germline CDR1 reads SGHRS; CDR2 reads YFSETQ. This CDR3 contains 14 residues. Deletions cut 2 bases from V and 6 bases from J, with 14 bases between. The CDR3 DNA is TGCGCCAGCAGCTTTGGCGGCAGCGTGCATGGCTACACCTTC. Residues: CASSFGGSVHGYTF.

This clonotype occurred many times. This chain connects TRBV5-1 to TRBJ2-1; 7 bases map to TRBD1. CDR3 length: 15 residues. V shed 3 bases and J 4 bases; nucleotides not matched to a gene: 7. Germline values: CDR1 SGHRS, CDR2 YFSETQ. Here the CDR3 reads CASSWVGTEYNEQFF. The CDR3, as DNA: TGCGCCAGCAGCTGGGTGGGGACAGAATACAATGAGCAGTTCTTC.

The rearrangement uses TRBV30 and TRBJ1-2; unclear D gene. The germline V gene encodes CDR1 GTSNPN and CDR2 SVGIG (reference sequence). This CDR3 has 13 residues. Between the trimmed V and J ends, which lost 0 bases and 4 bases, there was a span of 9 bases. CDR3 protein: CAWSVQDPYGYTF. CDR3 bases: TGTGCCTGGAGTGTGCAGGACCCCTATGGCTACACCTTC. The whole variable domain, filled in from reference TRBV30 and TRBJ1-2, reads SQTIHQWPATLVQPVGSPLSLECTVEGTSNPNLYWYRQAAGRGLQLLFYSVGIGQISSEVPQNLSASRPQDRQFILSSKKLLLSDSGFYLCAWSVQDPYGYTFGSGTRLTVV.

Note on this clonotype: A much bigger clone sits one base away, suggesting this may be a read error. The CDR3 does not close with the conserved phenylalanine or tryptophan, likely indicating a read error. In DNA, the CDR3 is TGTGCCAGCAGCGTAGGGGGAGGCGCAGATACGCAGTATCTT. Encoded protein: CASSVGGGADTQYL. This chain joins TRBV9 and TRBJ2-3, with D tentatively TRBD2 (6 bases). The V end lost 0 bases, the J end lost 4 bases, and 9 bases lay between the germline ends. The CDR3 loop spans 14 amino acids. Germline lookup yields CDR1 SGDLS and CDR2 YYNGEE.

The CDR3 region is CAISEEISVPNYGYTF. For the CDR3, the DNA is TGTGCCATCAGTGAGGAGATTTCAGTCCCTAACTATGGCTACACCTTC. The rearrangement links TRBV10-3 to TRBJ1-2; no definite D call. The CDR3 totals 16 residues. Looked up from germline, CDR1 is ENHRY and CDR2 is SYGVKD. V lost 2 bases, J lost 0 bases, and 13 bases lay in between.

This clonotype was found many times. The CDR3 DNA follows: TGTGCCAGCAGCCCCACGGTCTTGGGTGAGCAGTTCTTC. Its translation is CASSPTVLGEQFF. The rearrangement links TRBV4-2 to TRBJ2-1; D remains unclear. Germline values: CDR1 LGHNA, CDR2 YNFKEQ. V dropped 4 bases and J dropped 9 bases, with 13 bases sitting between them. CDR3 length equals 13 residues.

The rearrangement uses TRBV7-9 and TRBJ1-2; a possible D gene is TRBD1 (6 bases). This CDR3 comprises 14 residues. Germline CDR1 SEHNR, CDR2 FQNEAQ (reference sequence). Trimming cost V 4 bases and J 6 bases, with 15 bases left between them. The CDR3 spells CASSSQTGRDGYTF. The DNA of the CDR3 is TGTGCCAGCAGCTCACAAACAGGGCGCGATGGCTACACCTTC.

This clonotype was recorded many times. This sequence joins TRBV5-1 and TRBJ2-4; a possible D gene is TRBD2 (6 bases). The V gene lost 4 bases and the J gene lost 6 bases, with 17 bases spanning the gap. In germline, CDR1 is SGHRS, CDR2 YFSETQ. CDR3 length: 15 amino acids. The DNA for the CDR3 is TGCGCCAGCAGCGTAAAGGAGGGGCGCGGAAACATTCAGTACTTC. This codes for CASSVKEGRGNIQYF.

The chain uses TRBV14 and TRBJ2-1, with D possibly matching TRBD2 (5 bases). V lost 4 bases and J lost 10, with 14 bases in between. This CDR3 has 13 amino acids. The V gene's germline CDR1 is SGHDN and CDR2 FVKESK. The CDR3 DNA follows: TGTGCCAGCAGCCTTACTAGGCTACGGGAGCAGTTCTTC. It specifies CASSLTRLREQFF.

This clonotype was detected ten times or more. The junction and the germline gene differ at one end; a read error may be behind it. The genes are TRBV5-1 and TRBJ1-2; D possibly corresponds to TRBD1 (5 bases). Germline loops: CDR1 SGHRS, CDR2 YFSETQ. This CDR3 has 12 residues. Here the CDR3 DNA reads TGTGCCAGCAGTCCCGACAGCTATGGCTACACCTTC. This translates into CASSPDSYGYTF.

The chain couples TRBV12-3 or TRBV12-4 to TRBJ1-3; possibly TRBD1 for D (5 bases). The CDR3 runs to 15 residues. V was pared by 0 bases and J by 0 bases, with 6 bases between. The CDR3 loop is CASSLAGPSGNTIYF. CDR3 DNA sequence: TGTGCCAGCAGTTTAGCGGGACCCTCTGGAAACACCATATATTTT.

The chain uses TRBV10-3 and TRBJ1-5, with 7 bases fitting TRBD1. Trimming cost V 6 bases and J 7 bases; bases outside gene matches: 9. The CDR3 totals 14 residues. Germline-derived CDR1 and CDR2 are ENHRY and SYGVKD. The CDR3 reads CAIRQGDTGQPQHF. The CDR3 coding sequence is TGTGCCATCAGGCAGGGGGATACTGGGCAGCCCCAGCATTTT.

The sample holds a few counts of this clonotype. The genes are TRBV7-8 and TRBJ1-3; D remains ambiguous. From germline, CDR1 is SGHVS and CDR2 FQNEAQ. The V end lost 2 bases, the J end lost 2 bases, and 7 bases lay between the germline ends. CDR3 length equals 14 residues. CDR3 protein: CASSLFRTGNTIYF. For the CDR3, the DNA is TGTGCCAGCAGCTTATTCCGGACTGGAAACACCATATATTTT.

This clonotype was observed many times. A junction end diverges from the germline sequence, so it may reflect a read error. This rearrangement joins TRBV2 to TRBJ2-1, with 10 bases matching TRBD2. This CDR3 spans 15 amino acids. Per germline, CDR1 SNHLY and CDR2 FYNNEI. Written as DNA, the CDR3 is TGTGCCAGCAGCGAAGAGCGGGAGGGCCTTTTTGAGCAGTTCTTC. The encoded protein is CASSEEREGLFEQFF. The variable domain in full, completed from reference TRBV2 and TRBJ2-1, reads EPEVTQTPSHQVTQMGQEVILRCVPISNHLYFYWYRQILGQKVEFLVSFYNNEISEKSEIFDDQFSVERPDGSNFTLKIRSTKLEDSAMYFCASSEEREGLFEQFFGPGTRLTVL.

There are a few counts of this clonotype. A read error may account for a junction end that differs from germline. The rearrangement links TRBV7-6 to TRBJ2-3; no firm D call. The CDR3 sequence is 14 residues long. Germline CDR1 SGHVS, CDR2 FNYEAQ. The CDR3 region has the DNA TGTGCCGGCAGCAAAAACACCCTCACAGATACGCAGTATTTT. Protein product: CAGSKNTLTDTQYF.

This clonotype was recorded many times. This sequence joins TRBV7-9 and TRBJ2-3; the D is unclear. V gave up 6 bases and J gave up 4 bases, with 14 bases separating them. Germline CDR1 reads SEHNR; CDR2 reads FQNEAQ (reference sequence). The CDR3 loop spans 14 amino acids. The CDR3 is CASSPLGLADTQYF. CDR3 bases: TGTGCCAGCAGTCCCCTCGGCCTCGCAGATACGCAGTATTTT. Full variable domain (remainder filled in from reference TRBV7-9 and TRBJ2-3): DTGVSQNPRHKITKRGQNVTFRCDPISEHNRLYWYRQTLGQGPEFLTYFQNEAQLEKSRLLSDRFSAERPKGSFSTLEIQRTEQGDSAMYLCASSPLGLADTQYFGPGTRLTVL.

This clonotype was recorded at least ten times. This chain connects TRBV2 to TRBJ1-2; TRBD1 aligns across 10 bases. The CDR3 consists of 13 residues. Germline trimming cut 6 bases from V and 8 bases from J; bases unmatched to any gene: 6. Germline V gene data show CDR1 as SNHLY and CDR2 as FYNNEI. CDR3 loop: CASRAGTGVGYTF. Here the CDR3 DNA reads TGTGCCAGCAGGGCCGGGACAGGGGTCGGCTACACCTTC. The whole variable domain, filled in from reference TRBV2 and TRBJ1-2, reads EPEVTQTPSHQVTQMGQEVILRCVPISNHLYFYWYRQILGQKVEFLVSFYNNEISEKSEIFDDQFSVERPDGSNFTLKIRSTKLEDSAMYFCASRAGTGVGYTFGSGTRLTVV.